Shown below are 15 T cell receptor beta chains from a single sample sequenced in a study of control samples from healthy donors and cancer patients. The repertoire was sequenced with immunoSEQ multiplex PCR; TCRdb's copy has only in-frame clones and lacks some. The sample has about 120,000 clones, about nine tenths seen once. Sequenced sample: blood. The receptors derive from a man in his forties in good health.

The V and J genes are TRBV2 and TRBJ2-7; no clear D gene. The V gene lost 6 bases and the J gene lost 1 base, with 13 bases spanning the gap. The CDR3 contains 14 residues. CDR1 and CDR2 from the germline V gene are SNHLY and FYNNEI. CDR3 amino acids: CASRRTQESYEQYF. In DNA form, the CDR3 reads TGTGCCAGCAGGCGGACCCAGGAGTCCTACGAGCAGTACTTC.

The V call is TRBV4-3, the J call TRBJ2-6; D gene uncertain. Between the trimmed V and J ends, which lost 0 bases and 3 bases, there was a span of 6 bases. Germline loops: CDR1 LGHNA, CDR2 YSLEER. The CDR3 extends over 15 amino acids. CDR3 amino acids: CASSQDPGGANVLTF. DNA for the CDR3: TGCGCCAGCAGCCAAGATCCTGGTGGGGCCAACGTCCTGACTTTC.

A few counts support this clone. The rearrangement uses TRBV12-3 or TRBV12-4 and TRBJ1-2, with D perhaps matching TRBD1 (6 bases). This CDR3 comprises 13 residues. The germline V and J ends were trimmed by 6 bases and 7 bases, with 15 bases remaining between them. The CDR3 region has the DNA TGTGCCAGCAGACTGGGGGGCGCCGGTGGCTACACCTTC. It is translated as CASRLGGAGGYTF.

V gene TRBV5-1 combines with J gene TRBJ2-4; D tentatively fits TRBD1 or TRBD2 (5 bases each). The V end lost 4 bases, the J end lost 0 bases, and 14 bases lay between the germline ends. The length of the CDR3 is 16 residues. Germline V lookup: CDR1 SGHRS, CDR2 YFSETQ. The CDR3 DNA sequence: TGCGCCAGCAGCCGGGACCTAAATCTAGCCAAAAACATTCAGTACTTC. Protein sequence: CASSRDLNLAKNIQYF.

The V call is TRBV30, the J call TRBJ1-6; 8 nucleotides line up with TRBD1. From germline, CDR1 is GTSNPN and CDR2 SVGIG (reference sequence). Germline trimming cut 4 bases from V and 10 bases from J; bases unmatched to any gene: 9. This CDR3 has 14 residues. For the CDR3, the DNA is TGTGCCTGGAACCCCGGACAGGGATCCTCACCCCTCCACTTT. It encodes CAWNPGQGSSPLHF.

This clone has just one count. V and J are TRBV28 and TRBJ2-3; D is uncertain. Germline CDR1 is MDHEN and CDR2 is SYDVKM. V shed 10 bases and J shed 1 base, with 9 bases lying between them. The CDR3 has 12 amino acids. In DNA form, the CDR3 reads TGTGCCACCGGTCAGGGCACAGATACGCAGTATTTT. This sequence encodes CATGQGTDTQYF.

V usage is TRBV4-3 and J usage is TRBJ2-7; TRBD1 agrees at 7 bases. Losses at the gene ends were 1 base for V and 2 bases for J; bases not matched to a gene: 2. The CDR3 extends over 14 amino acids. CDR1 and CDR2 from the germline V gene are LGHNA and YSLEER. DNA of the CDR3: TGCGCCAGCAGCCAAGGACAGGGTACCTACGAGCAGTACTTC. Translating it yields CASSQGQGTYEQYF.

The chain employs TRBV2 and TRBJ2-6; D possibly matches TRBD1 or TRBD2 (5 bases each). There are 16 residues in the CDR3. The germline V gene encodes CDR1 SNHLY and CDR2 FYNNEI. Trimming took 7 bases from V and 0 from J, leaving 13 bases between them. The CDR3 bases are TGTGCCAGCACTTGGGACGGTCACTCTGGGGCCAACGTCCTGACTTTC. Translating it yields CASTWDGHSGANVLTF.

The chain uses TRBV18 and TRBJ2-6; 9 bases agree with TRBD1. Losses at the gene ends were 4 bases for V and 1 base for J; bases not matched to a gene: 8. The CDR3 extends over 18 amino acids. The germline V gene has CDR1 KGHSH and CDR2 LQKENI. This CDR3 is CASSQMGQGASGANVLTF. The CDR3 DNA follows: TGTGCCAGCTCACAGATGGGACAGGGTGCTTCTGGGGCCAACGTCCTGACTTTC.

The chain combines TRBV28 with TRBJ1-1; D gene uncertain. Trimming removed 7 bases at V and 5 bases at J, with 20 bases between. Per the germline V gene, CDR1 is MDHEN and CDR2 is SYDVKM. The CDR3 loop spans 15 amino acids. The CDR3 loop reads CASIIPWGGGTEAFF. Here the CDR3 DNA reads TGTGCCAGCATCATTCCCTGGGGAGGAGGGACTGAAGCTTTCTTT.

The chain links TRBV19 to TRBJ1-5; 8 nucleotides agree with TRBD1. This CDR3 is 18 amino acids long. V gave up 0 bases and J gave up 3 bases; unmatched junction bases: 10. CDR1 and CDR2 from the germline V gene are LNHDA and SQIVND (reference sequence). The DNA of the CDR3 is TGTGCCAGTAGTATAGAGCGGGTTGGGACAGGATTCAATCAGCCCCAGCATTTT. It specifies CASSIERVGTGFNQPQHF.

This clone was observed once. V is TRBV19 and J is TRBJ2-7; D is perhaps TRBD1 (6 bases). The germline CDR1 and CDR2 sequences are LNHDA and SQIVND (reference sequence). V was trimmed by 4 bases and J by 5 bases, leaving 15 bases between them. The CDR3 length is 14 residues. DNA for the CDR3: TGTGCCAGTAGTAGACAGGTTTTTTTCGACGAGCAGTACTTC. This gives the protein CASSRQVFFDEQYF. Filled out from reference TRBV19 and TRBJ2-7, the complete variable domain reads DGGITQSPKYLFRKEGQNVTLSCEQNLNHDAMYWYRQDPGQGLRLIYYSQIVNDFQKGDIAEGYSVSREKKESFPLTVTSAQKNPTAFYLCASSRQVFFDEQYFGPGTRLTVT.

V is TRBV28 and J is TRBJ1-1; D gene uncertain. The CDR3 has 14 residues. The V gene's germline CDR1 is MDHEN and CDR2 SYDVKM. V was clipped by 1 base and J by 5 bases, with 11 bases between them. The CDR3 here is CASSLLGIRTEAFF. CDR3 nucleotide sequence: TGTGCCAGCAGTTTATTGGGGATTCGGACTGAAGCTTTCTTT.

The gene calls are TRBV15 and TRBJ1-5; 7 nucleotides match TRBD1. The CDR3 totals 15 residues. Per germline, CDR1 LNHNV and CDR2 YYDKDF (reference sequence). The junction had 8 bases not matched to a gene; V was cut back by 5 bases and J by 4 bases. The CDR3 here is CATSPGQTINQPQHF. CDR3 DNA sequence: TGTGCCACCAGCCCGGGACAGACGATTAATCAGCCCCAGCATTTT. Full variable domain (missing parts from reference TRBV15 and TRBJ1-5): DAMVIQNPRYQVTQFGKPVTLSCSQTLNHNVMYWYQQKSSQAPKLLFHYYDKDFNNEADTPDNFQSRRPNTSFCFLDIRSPGLGDTAMYLCATSPGQTINQPQHFGDGTRLSIL.

This clone occurred a few times. The CDR3: CASSLESVRYGYTF. The CDR3 DNA is TGCGCCAGCAGCTTGGAATCGGTTCGGTATGGCTACACCTTC. The chain carries TRBV5-1 and TRBJ1-2; D call uncertain. Germline loops: CDR1 SGHRS, CDR2 YFSETQ. Trimming removed 0 bases at V and 5 bases at J, with 11 bases between. This CDR3 comprises 14 residues.